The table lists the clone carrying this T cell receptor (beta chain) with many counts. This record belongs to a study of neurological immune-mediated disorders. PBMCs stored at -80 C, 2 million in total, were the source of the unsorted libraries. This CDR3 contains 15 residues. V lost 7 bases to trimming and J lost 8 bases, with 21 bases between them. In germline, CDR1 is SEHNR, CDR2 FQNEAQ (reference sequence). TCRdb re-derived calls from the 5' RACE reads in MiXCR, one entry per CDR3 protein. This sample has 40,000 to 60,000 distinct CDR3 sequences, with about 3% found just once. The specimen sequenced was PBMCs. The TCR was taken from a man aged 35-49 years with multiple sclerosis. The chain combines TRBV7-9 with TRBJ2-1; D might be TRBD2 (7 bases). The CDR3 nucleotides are TGTGCCAGCACCCTAGGGGGGGCTAGCGGCGATGAGCAGTTCTTC. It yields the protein CASTLGGASGDEQFF.